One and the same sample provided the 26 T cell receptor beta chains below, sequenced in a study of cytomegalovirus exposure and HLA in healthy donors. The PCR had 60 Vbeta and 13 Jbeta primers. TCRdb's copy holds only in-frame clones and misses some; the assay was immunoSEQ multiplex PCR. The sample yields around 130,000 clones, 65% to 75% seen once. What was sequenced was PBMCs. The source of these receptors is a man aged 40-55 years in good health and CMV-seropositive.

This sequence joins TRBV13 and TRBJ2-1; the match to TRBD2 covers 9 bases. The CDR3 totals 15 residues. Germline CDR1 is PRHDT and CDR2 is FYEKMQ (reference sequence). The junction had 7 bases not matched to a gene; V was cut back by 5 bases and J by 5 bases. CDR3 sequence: CASSLRTSANNEQFF. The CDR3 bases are TGTGCCAGCAGCCTCAGGACTAGCGCAAACAATGAGCAGTTCTTC.

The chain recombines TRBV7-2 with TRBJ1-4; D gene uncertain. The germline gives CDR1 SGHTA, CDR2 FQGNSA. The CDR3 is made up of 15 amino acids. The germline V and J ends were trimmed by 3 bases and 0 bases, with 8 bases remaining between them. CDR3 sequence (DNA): TGTGCCAGCAGCTTCTCGACAACAACTAATGAAAAACTGTTTTTT. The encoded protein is CASSFSTTTNEKLFF.

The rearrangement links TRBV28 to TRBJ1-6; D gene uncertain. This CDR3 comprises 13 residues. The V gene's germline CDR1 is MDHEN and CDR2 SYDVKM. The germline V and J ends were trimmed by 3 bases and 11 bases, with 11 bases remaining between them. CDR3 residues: CASSFVGSAPLHF. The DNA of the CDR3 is TGTGCCAGCAGTTTCGTCGGGTCCGCACCCCTCCACTTT.

The CDR3 nucleotides read TGTGCCAGCAGACTTTGGAACACTGAAGCTTTCTTT. This codes for CASRLWNTEAFF. The chain has TRBV21-1 and TRBJ1-1. TRBV21-1 is assigned pseudogene status. CDR3 size: 12 residues.

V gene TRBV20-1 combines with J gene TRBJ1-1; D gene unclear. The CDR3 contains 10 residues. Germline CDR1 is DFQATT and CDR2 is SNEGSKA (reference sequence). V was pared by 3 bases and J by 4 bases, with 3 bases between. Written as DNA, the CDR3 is TGCAGTGCTAGGGCCACTGAAGCTTTCTTT. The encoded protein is CSARATEAFF.

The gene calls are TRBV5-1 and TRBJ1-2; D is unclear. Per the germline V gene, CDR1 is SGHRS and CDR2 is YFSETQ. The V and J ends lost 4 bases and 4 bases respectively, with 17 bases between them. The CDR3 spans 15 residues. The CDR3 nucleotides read TGCGCCAGCAGCCCTGCGGATTCTCGTGGCTATGGCTACACCTTC. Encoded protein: CASSPADSRGYGYTF.

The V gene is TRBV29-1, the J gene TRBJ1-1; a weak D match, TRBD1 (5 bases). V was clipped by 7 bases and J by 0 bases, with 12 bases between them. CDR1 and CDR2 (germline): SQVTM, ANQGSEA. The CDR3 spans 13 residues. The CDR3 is CSAREDMNTEAFF. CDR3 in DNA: TGCAGCGCCAGGGAAGACATGAACACTGAAGCTTTCTTT.

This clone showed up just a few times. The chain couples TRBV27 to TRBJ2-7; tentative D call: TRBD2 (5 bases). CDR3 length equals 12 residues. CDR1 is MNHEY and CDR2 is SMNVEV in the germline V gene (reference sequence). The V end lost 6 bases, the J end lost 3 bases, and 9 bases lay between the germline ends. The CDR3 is CASSFGGYEQYF. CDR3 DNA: TGTGCCAGCAGCTTCGGAGGCTACGAGCAGTACTTC.

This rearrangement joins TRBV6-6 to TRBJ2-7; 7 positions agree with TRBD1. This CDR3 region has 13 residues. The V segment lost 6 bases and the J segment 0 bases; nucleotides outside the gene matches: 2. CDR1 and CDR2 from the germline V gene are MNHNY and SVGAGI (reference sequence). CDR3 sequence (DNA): TGTGCCAGCAGCGGACAGGTCTCCTACGAGCAGTACTTC. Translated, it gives CASSGQVSYEQYF.

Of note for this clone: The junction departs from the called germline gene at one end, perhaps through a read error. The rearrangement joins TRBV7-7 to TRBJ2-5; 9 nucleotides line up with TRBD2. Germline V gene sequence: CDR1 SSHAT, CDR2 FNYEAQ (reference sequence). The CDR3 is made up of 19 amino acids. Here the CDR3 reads CASSLDGSGSAPAQETQYF. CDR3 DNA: TGTGCTAGCAGCTTAGATGGTAGCGGGAGTGCCCCGGCACAGGAGACCCAGTACTTC.

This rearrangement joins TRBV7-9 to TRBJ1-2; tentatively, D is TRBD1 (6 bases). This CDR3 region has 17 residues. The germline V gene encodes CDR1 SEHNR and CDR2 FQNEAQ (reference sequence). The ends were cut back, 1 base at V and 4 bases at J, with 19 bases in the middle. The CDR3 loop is CASSLGLAQGRLYGYTF. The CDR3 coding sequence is TGTGCCAGCAGCTTAGGGCTCGCGCAGGGGCGTCTCTATGGCTACACCTTC.

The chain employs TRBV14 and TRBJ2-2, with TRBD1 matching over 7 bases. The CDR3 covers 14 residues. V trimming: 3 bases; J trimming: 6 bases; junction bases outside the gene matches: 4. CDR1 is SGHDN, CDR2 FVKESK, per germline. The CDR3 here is CASSQPTGAGELFF. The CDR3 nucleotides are TGTGCCAGCAGCCAGCCAACAGGGGCCGGGGAGCTGTTTTTT.

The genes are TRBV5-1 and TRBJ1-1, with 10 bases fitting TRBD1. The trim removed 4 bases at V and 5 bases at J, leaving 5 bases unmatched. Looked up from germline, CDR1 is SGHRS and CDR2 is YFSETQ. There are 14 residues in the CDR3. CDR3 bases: TGCGCCAGCAGCCCCCCGGACAGGGGGACTGAAGCTTTCTTT. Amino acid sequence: CASSPPDRGTEAFF.

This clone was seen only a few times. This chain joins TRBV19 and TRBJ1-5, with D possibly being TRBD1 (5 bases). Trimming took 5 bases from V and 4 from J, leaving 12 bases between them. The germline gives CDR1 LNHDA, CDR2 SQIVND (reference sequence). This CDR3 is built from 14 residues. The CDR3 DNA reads TGTGCCAGTAGTCTGGACGGGGGAAATCAGCCCCAGCATTTT. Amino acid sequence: CASSLDGGNQPQHF.

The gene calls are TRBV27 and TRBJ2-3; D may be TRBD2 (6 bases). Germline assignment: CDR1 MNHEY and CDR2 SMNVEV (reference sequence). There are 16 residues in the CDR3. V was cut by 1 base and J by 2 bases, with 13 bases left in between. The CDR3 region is CASSLWRDDNTDTQYF. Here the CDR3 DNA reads TGTGCCAGCAGTTTATGGCGGGACGATAACACAGATACGCAGTATTTT.

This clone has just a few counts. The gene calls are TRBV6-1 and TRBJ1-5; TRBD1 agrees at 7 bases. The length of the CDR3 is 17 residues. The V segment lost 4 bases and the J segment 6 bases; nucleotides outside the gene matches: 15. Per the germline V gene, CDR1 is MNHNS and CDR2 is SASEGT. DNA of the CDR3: TGTGCCAGCAGTGCCCACCTAGCAGGGGGTGTATCTCAGCCCCAGCATTTT. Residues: CASSAHLAGGVSQPQHF.

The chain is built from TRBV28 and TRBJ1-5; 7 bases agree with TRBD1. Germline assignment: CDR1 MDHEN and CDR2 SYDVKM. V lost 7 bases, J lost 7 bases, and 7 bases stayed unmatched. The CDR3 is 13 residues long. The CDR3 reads CASNKYRGQPQHF. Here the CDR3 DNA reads TGTGCCAGCAACAAATACAGGGGCCAGCCCCAGCATTTT.

The CDR3 loop reads CASSYSKGAGYEQYF. DNA for the CDR3: TGTGCCAGCAGTTACTCGAAGGGGGCTGGGTACGAGCAGTACTTC. The chain combines TRBV6-5 with TRBJ2-7; 7 positions match TRBD1. Germline trimming cut 0 bases from V and 4 bases from J; bases unmatched to any gene: 6. This CDR3 contains 15 residues. Germline-derived CDR1 and CDR2 are MNHEY and SVGAGI.

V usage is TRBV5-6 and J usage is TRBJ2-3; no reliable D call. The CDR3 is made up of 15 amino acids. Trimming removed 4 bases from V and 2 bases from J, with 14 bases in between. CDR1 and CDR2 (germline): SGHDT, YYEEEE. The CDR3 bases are TGTGCCAGCAGCCTAGTGTCGGGTATCACAGATACGCAGTATTTT. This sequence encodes CASSLVSGITDTQYF.

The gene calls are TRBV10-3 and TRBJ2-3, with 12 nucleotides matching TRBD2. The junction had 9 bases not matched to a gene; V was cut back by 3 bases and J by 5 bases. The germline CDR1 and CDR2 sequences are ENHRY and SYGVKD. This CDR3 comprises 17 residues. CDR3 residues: CAISDNPSGRAQDTQYF. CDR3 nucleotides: TGTGCCATCAGTGACAACCCTAGCGGGAGGGCCCAAGATACGCAGTATTTT.

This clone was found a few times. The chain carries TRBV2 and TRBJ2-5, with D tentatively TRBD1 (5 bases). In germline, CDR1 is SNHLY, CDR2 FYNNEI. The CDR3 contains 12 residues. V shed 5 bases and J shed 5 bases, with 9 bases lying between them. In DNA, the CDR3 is TGTGCCAGCAGTTGGGGCGTTGAGACCCAGTACTTC. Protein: CASSWGVETQYF.

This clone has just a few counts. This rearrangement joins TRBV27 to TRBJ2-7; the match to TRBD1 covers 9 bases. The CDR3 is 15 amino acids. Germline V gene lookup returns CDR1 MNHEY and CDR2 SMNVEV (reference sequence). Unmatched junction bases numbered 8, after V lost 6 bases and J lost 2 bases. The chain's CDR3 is CASSSRGTGTYEQYF. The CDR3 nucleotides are TGTGCCAGCAGCTCGAGGGGGACAGGGACCTACGAGCAGTACTTC.

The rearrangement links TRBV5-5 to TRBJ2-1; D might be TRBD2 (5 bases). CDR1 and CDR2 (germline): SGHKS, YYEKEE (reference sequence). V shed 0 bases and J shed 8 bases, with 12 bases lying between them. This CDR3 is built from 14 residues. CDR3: CASSLVSSNHEQFF. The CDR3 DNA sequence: TGTGCCAGCAGCTTGGTGTCTAGCAACCATGAGCAGTTCTTC.

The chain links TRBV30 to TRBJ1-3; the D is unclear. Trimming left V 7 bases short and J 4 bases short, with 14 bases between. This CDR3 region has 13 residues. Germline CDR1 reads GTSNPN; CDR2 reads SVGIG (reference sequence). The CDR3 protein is CAYTTGHGNTIYF. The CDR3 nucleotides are TGTGCCTACACGACTGGCCACGGAAACACCATATATTTT.

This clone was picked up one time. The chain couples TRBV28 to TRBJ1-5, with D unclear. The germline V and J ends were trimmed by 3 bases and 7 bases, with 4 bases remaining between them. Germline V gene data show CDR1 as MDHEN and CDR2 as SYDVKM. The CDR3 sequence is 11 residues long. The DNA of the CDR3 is TGTGCCAGCAGTTTGGAGCAGCCCCAGCATTTT. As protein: CASSLEQPQHF. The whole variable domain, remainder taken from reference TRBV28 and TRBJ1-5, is DVKVTQSSRYLVKRTGEKVFLECVQDMDHENMFWYRQDPGLGLRLIYFSYDVKMKEKGDIPEGYSVSREKKERFSLILESASTNQTSMYLCASSLEQPQHFGDGTRLSIL.

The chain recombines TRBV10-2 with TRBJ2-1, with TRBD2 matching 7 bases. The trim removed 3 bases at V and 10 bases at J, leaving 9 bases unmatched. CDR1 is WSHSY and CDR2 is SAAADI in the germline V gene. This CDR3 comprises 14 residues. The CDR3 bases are TGCGCCAGCAGTGACCGGGGGGACCTGGGGGAGCAGTTCTTC. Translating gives CASSDRGDLGEQFF.